The 16 T cell receptor beta chains reported below all come from one sample, sequenced in a study of vaccination effects on CD4 cells after COVID-19. Sequencing used immunoSEQ multiplex PCR; TCRdb keeps in-frame clones, though not all of them. Of about 47,000 clones listed, less than 85% are singletons. For these TCRs, the target antigens are not known. The authors isolated CD4+ T cells after roughly eleven days of culture. Of the BNT162b2 and mRNA-1273 vaccines, participants received two doses of one or the other. The input for sequencing was CD4+ T cells from PBMCs cultured without peptide, taken after COVID-19 vaccination. These receptors were collected from a human donor who received a COVID-19 vaccine.

This clone has more than one count but fewer than ten. The rearrangement joins TRBV5-6 to TRBJ2-7; 9 bases align to TRBD1. J was trimmed by 5 bases and V by 4 bases; bases with no gene match: 4. The CDR3 length is 13 residues. The V gene's germline CDR1 is SGHDT and CDR2 YYEEEE. The CDR3 DNA reads TGTGCCAGCAGCGGGACAGGGTTCCACGAGCAGTACTTC. Translated, it gives CASSGTGFHEQYF.

In this sample, this clone turned up a few times. The CDR3 is CASSAGQRNTEAFF. CDR3 DNA sequence: TGTGCCAGCAGCGCGGGACAGAGGAACACTGAAGCTTTCTTT. The chain carries TRBV6-4 and TRBJ1-1; 7 positions agree with TRBD1. The CDR3 runs to 14 residues. V lost 6 bases, J lost 1 base, and 5 bases stayed unmatched. The germline CDR1 and CDR2 sequences are MRHNA and SNTAGT.

Only a few counts were recorded for this clone. This rearrangement joins TRBV5-1 to TRBJ1-2; tentatively, D is TRBD1 (5 bases). Germline CDR1 reads SGHRS; CDR2 reads YFSETQ. The CDR3 consists of 13 residues. Trimming shortened V by 6 bases and J by 2 bases, and 11 bases separated the two germline ends. This CDR3 reads CASKETANYGYTF. In nucleotides, the CDR3 is TGCGCCAGCAAGGAGACAGCAAACTATGGCTACACCTTC.

V gene TRBV5-1 combines with J gene TRBJ2-3; TRBD2 aligns across 7 bases. After removal of 2 bases from V and 0 bases from J, the junction contained 6 bases not matched to a gene. CDR1 and CDR2 (germline): SGHRS, YFSETQ. The CDR3 totals 16 residues. CDR3 in amino acids: CASSFGAGPSTDTQYF. In DNA form, the CDR3 reads TGCGCCAGCAGCTTTGGAGCGGGGCCAAGCACAGATACGCAGTATTTT. Looking up the rest from reference TRBV5-1 and TRBJ2-3 gives the full variable domain: KAGVTQTPRYLIKTRGQQVTLSCSPISGHRSVSWYQQTPGQGLQFLFEYFSETQRNKGNFPGRFSGRQFSNSRSEMNVSTLELGDSALYLCASSFGAGPSTDTQYFGPGTRLTVL.

CDR3 loop: CASSLSGYEQYF. The CDR3 DNA follows: TGTGCCAGCAGCTTAAGCGGCTACGAGCAGTACTTC. V gene TRBV7-2 combines with J gene TRBJ2-7; tentative D call: TRBD2 (5 bases). The V end was cut by 2 bases, the J end by 3 bases, with 5 bases between. The CDR3 totals 12 residues. Germline assignment: CDR1 SGHTA and CDR2 FQGNSA.

This chain joins TRBV6-5 and TRBJ1-2, with 10 bases fitting TRBD1. Germline V CDR1 and CDR2: MNHEY, SVGAGI. The CDR3 is 15 residues long. V shed 7 bases, J shed 4 bases, and the junction held 9 bases outside the gene matches. The CDR3 DNA is TGTGCCAGCAAGGGACCGGGACAGGGGATCTATGGCTACACCTTC. This gives the protein CASKGPGQGIYGYTF.

V is TRBV12-5 and J is TRBJ1-5; D unclear. This CDR3 contains 14 residues. CDR1 is LGHNT, CDR2 FRNRAP, per germline. V was shortened by 1 base and J by 0 bases, with 4 bases between the two germline ends. The DNA of the CDR3 is TGTGCTAGTGGTTTGGCTTATAGCAATCAGCCCCAGCATTTT. As protein: CASGLAYSNQPQHF.

This chain joins TRBV6-5 and TRBJ2-1; tentatively, D is TRBD2 (5 bases). Germline values: CDR1 MNHEY, CDR2 SVGAGI. The V end was cut by 4 bases, the J end by 7 bases, with 11 bases between. The CDR3 is 13 amino acids. The CDR3 DNA sequence: TGTGCCAGCAGTTTTCCGCTAGCAAATGAGCAGTTCTTC. Residues: CASSFPLANEQFF.

Comments on this clone: The sample holds other DNA sequences that translate to the same CDR3. The chain is built from TRBV7-2 and TRBJ2-7, with TRBD2 matching over 12 bases. The germline gives CDR1 SGHTA, CDR2 FQGNSA. Trimming removed 5 bases from V and 1 base from J; junction bases left unmatched: 6. CDR3 size: 16 residues. The CDR3 loop is CASSLGLAGSSYEQYF. The CDR3 bases are TGTGCCAGCAGCCTAGGACTAGCGGGGTCATCCTACGAGCAGTACTTC.

The rearrangement uses TRBV2 and TRBJ1-2; D is unresolved. V shed 0 bases and J shed 2 bases, with 10 bases lying between them. The CDR3 spans 15 residues. Germline loops: CDR1 SNHLY, CDR2 FYNNEI. Written as DNA, the CDR3 is TGTGCCAGCAGTGAAGCTCCGGAACTGAACTATGGCTACACCTTC. As protein: CASSEAPELNYGYTF. The full variable domain, its missing parts supplied by reference TRBV2 and TRBJ1-2, is EPEVTQTPSHQVTQMGQEVILRCVPISNHLYFYWYRQILGQKVEFLVSFYNNEISEKSEIFDDQFSVERPDGSNFTLKIRSTKLEDSAMYFCASSEAPELNYGYTFGSGTRLTVV.

The rearrangement joins TRBV6-5 to TRBJ2-2; D is perhaps TRBD2 (6 bases). The CDR3 totals 15 residues. The V end lost 8 bases, the J end lost 2 bases, and 15 bases lay between the germline ends. Germline V gene data show CDR1 as MNHEY and CDR2 as SVGAGI. The CDR3 protein is CASSRIAENTGELFF. CDR3 in DNA: TGTGCCAGCTCCCGAATAGCGGAAAACACCGGGGAGCTGTTTTTT.

Concerning this clone itself: No conserved phenylalanine or tryptophan is present at the end of the CDR3, so a read error is the likely explanation. The DNA is left out, because the CDR3 cannot be placed on it with certainty; the CDR3 is given as TCRdb lists it. The V and J genes are TRBV18 and TRBJ2-4; the table calls TRBD2, which could not be checked here. The CDR3 has 10 residues if both end residues are counted. The germline CDR1 and CDR2 sequences are KGHSH and LQKENI. CDR3 residues: CASSPASSCG.

The genes are TRBV6-5 and TRBJ1-6; 9 bases are shared with TRBD1. V gave up 5 bases and J gave up 8 bases; unmatched junction bases: 4. CDR1 is MNHEY, CDR2 SVGAGI, per germline. The CDR3 is 14 residues long. The CDR3: CASSLRDRDSPLHF. DNA for the CDR3: TGTGCCAGCAGTCTCCGGGACAGGGATTCACCCCTCCACTTT.

The chain links TRBV4-1 to TRBJ2-5; TRBD2 is a possible D gene (6 bases). V was trimmed by 0 bases and J by 6 bases, leaving 11 bases between them. CDR1 is MGHRA and CDR2 is YSYEKL in the germline V gene. The CDR3 extends over 14 amino acids. As DNA, the CDR3 is TGCGCCAGCAGCCAAGATATTAGCGGACAGACCCAGTACTTC. This gives the protein CASSQDISGQTQYF.

The chain recombines TRBV30 with TRBJ2-3; D uncertain. V was clipped by 0 bases and J by 6 bases, with 4 bases between them. CDR3 length: 11 amino acids. CDR1 and CDR2 from the germline V gene are GTSNPN and SVGIG (reference sequence). The DNA for the CDR3 is TGTGCCTGGAGTGTACGTGATACGCAGTATTTT. It specifies CAWSVRDTQYF.

V gene TRBV5-1 combines with J gene TRBJ2-3, with D maybe TRBD1 (5 bases). The V and J ends lost 2 bases and 3 bases respectively, with 10 bases between them. The germline V gene has CDR1 SGHRS and CDR2 YFSETQ. CDR3 length: 14 amino acids. CDR3 DNA sequence: TGCGCCAGCAGCTTTGGGCAGGGAACAGATACGCAGTATTTT. Translating it yields CASSFGQGTDTQYF.